One TCR beta chain is described in this entry. This CDR3 spans 16 amino acids. The germline CDR1 and CDR2 sequences are MNHNY and SVGAGI (reference sequence). With 5 bases removed from V and 10 bases from J, the gap between germline ends came to 21 bases. This specimen belongs to a study of cytomegalovirus exposure and HLA in healthy donors. The primer mix had 60 Vbeta and 13 Jbeta primers. Clones were sequenced by immunoSEQ multiplex PCR, and TCRdb holds only the in-frame ones, with some missing. The sample lists approximately 220,000 clones, approximately 68% seen once, with under 2% in the top ten.

This sequence was found in a woman aged 30 to 39 in good health and CMV-seronegative. The chain joins TRBV6-6 to TRBJ1-6, with D possibly being TRBD1 (5 bases). Sequencing was performed on PBMCs. The CDR3 DNA reads as TGTGCCAGCAGTCCCCGGAGCGGGGGGTTGGGGTCACCCCTCCACTTT. Protein product: CASSPRSGGLGSPLHF.